This T cell receptor (beta chain) was captured by sequencing in a study of blood T cell repertoires in COVID-19. Overall study: Researchers got acute and convalescent COVID-19 samples from the United States, Italy and Spain. Sample material is recorded as cDNA or gDNA derived from T cells, B-cell-depleted T cells, or PBMCs.

This clone was seen a few times. V was trimmed by 6 bases and J by 7 bases, leaving 12 bases between them. Germline V gene data show CDR1 as LNHDA and CDR2 as SQIVND (reference sequence). The length of the CDR3 is 12 residues. Authors' methods: Reference gene primer amplification in the assay estimated nucleated cell counts. The repertoire was sequenced with immunoSEQ multiplex PCR; TCRdb's copy has only in-frame clones and lacks some. The V and J calls and the clone size are those of that table, but D and trimming were determined from the DNA. This sample yields tens of thousands of clones, of which about 86% are seen a single time; about 24% belongs to the top ten.

The sequenced sample was peripheral blood. The J gene is TRBJ1-2, the V gene TRBV19; D remains unclear. This receptor was identified in a woman older than 75 in a cohort sampled during active or convalescent COVID-19. CDR3 coding DNA: TGTGCCAGTAGACTACGATCGGGTGGCTACACCTTC. This encodes CASRLRSGGYTF.